This T cell receptor (beta chain) emerged from a study of immune evolution from preneoplasia to lung adenocarcinoma. CDR1 is SGHRS and CDR2 is YFSETQ in the germline V gene. This CDR3 has 13 amino acids. V was pared by 0 bases and J by 1 base, with 4 bases between. Here immunoSEQ multiplex PCR was the method, and the copy in TCRdb shows in-frame clones only, minus some. The sample contains 6,000 to 10,000 clones, approximately 80% of which appear only once. The gene calls are TRBV5-1 and TRBJ1-2; D is unresolved. The sample consisted of FFPE minimally invasive lung adenocarcinoma tissue. The clonotype comes from a person aged 70 to 85 with lung adenocarcinoma. Here the CDR3 reads CASSLEVNYGYTF. The CDR3 DNA is TGCGCCAGCAGCTTGGAGGTTAACTATGGCTACACCTTC.